This TCR beta chain originates from a study of healthy donors' naive CD4 and CD8 T cells. Sorting defined naive CD4+ as CD4+CD8-CD45RO-CD45RA+ and naive CD8+ as CD8+CD4-CD45RA+CD27bright. General study results and limits: Positive CDR3 charge linked to CD4+ cells, negative to CD8+ cells. Chains were not paired, since alpha and beta were sequenced in bulk.

This clonotype was counted between two and nine times. Its antigen remains unidentified. A linear amplification protocol produced the TCR libraries from 500 ng of total RNA. TCRdb reprocessed the reads via MiXCR and lists one record per CDR3 protein. The sample carries about 180,000 distinct CDR3 sequences, over 60% recorded once. In germline, CDR1 is SQVTM, CDR2 ANQGSEA. This CDR3 region has 17 residues. V lost 6 bases, J lost 0 bases, and 12 bases stayed unmatched. The rearrangement uses TRBV29-1 and TRBJ1-5, with 9 positions matching TRBD1. Input material: naive CD4+ and CD8+ T cells sorted from blood, pooled from several donors. The sequence came from a pool of human donors in good health; the sample pools cells from several healthy donors. The CDR3 is CSVDTGTGWVSNQPQHF. The CDR3 region has the DNA TGCAGCGTGGATACCGGGACAGGGTGGGTTAGCAATCAGCCCCAGCATTTT. The full variable domain, in which reference TRBV29-1 and TRBJ1-5 provide the parts outside the CDR3, is SAVISQKPSRDICQRGTSLTIQCQVDSQVTMMFWYRQQPGQSLTLIATANQGSEATYESGFVIDKFPISRPNLTFSTLTVSNMSPEDSSIYLCSVDTGTGWVSNQPQHFGDGTRLSIL.